One and the same sample provided the 8 T cell receptor beta chains below, sequenced in a study of response to subunit inactivated influenza vaccine. One entry per CDR3 protein results from TCRdb running MiXCR on the RT-PCR reads. Of roughly 170,000 distinct CDR3 sequences listed, about 10% are singletons. The sample consisted of non-naive T cells sorted from PBMCs, taken on the day of vaccination. These receptor sequences come from a man aged 50-59 years who received an inactivated influenza vaccine.

The sample holds a few counts of this clonotype. For the CDR3, the DNA is TGTGCCAGCGGTCGGCAGGGAGGGATTGAAAAACTGTTTTTT. Its translation is CASGRQGGIEKLFF. The chain recombines TRBV2 with TRBJ1-4; possible D gene TRBD1, 5 bases. V lost 8 bases and J 7 bases, leaving 17 bases between the germline ends. There are 14 residues in the CDR3. Germline V gene data show CDR1 as SNHLY and CDR2 as FYNNEI.

This clonotype was picked up many times. This chain links TRBV5-1 with TRBJ1-1; 7 bases align to TRBD1. Per germline, CDR1 SGHRS and CDR2 YFSETQ. The V gene end was trimmed by 7 bases and the J gene end by 1 base; junction bases not matched to a gene: 7. This CDR3 is built from 14 residues. This CDR3 is CASGQDRRNTEAFF. CDR3 nucleotide sequence: TGCGCCAGCGGCCAGGACAGGAGGAACACTGAAGCTTTCTTT.

CDR3 DNA: TGTGCCAGCAGCCCAGGTGGCGCGGGGTTGTGGGAAAAACTGTTTTTT. It yields the protein CASSPGGAGLWEKLFF. V is TRBV7-2 and J is TRBJ1-4; the D is unclear. The CDR3 covers 16 residues. The germline V gene has CDR1 SGHTA and CDR2 FQGNSA. The V end was cut by 5 bases, the J end by 8 bases, with 21 bases between. Full variable domain (outside the CDR3, taken from reference TRBV7-2 and TRBJ1-4): GAGVSQSPSNKVTEKGKDVELRCDPISGHTALYWYRQSLGQGLEFLIYFQGNSAPDKSGLPSDRFSAERTGGSVSTLTIQRTQQEDSAVYLCASSPGGAGLWEKLFFGSGTQLSVL.

This clonotype showed up many times. The chain uses TRBV5-6 and TRBJ2-7; D might be TRBD1 or TRBD2, each matching 5 bases. The CDR3 is 12 amino acids. V was cut by 3 bases and J by 5 bases, with 9 bases left in between. Germline CDR1 reads SGHDT; CDR2 reads YYEEEE. The CDR3 is CASSSGRDEQYF. The CDR3, as DNA: TGTGCCAGCAGCTCGGGGCGGGACGAGCAGTACTTC.

This clonotype appeared a few times. The DNA of the CDR3 is TGTGCCAGCACCTTACCCGGGGGCAGCAATCAGCCCCAGCATTTT. Residues: CASTLPGGSNQPQHF. The chain has TRBV28 and TRBJ1-5, with D tentatively TRBD1 (6 bases). This CDR3 spans 15 amino acids. V was clipped by 7 bases and J by 1 base, with 14 bases between them. Germline CDR1 MDHEN, CDR2 SYDVKM.

This clonotype has only a few counts. At one boundary the junction diverges from the germline segment, which might be a read error. The rearrangement joins TRBV7-7 to TRBJ2-5; D unresolved. The V gene's germline CDR1 is SSHAT and CDR2 FNYEAQ (reference sequence). The CDR3 loop spans 12 amino acids. CDR3 sequence: CASSPPFETQYF. DNA for the CDR3: TGTGCTAGCAGCCCCCCTTTTGAGACCCAGTACTTC.

This clonotype was seen at least ten times. The chain uses TRBV29-1 and TRBJ2-2; possibly TRBD2 for D (6 bases). Germline CDR1 and CDR2: SQVTM and ANQGSEA. The CDR3 loop spans 12 amino acids. The V gene lost 2 bases and the J gene lost 6 bases, with 7 bases spanning the gap. The CDR3 sequence is CSVERDSGELFF. The CDR3 DNA reads TGCAGCGTTGAACGGGACTCCGGGGAGCTGTTTTTT.

The table lists this clonotype with many counts. V is TRBV6-1 and J is TRBJ2-3, with TRBD2 matching 12 bases. This CDR3 contains 15 residues. The V segment lost 2 bases and the J segment 6 bases; nucleotides outside the gene matches: 3. CDR1 MNHNS and CDR2 SASEGT come from the germline V gene. The CDR3, as DNA: TGTGCCAGCAGTGAACTAGCGGGAGGGCCGGATACGCAGTATTTT. This translates into CASSELAGGPDTQYF.